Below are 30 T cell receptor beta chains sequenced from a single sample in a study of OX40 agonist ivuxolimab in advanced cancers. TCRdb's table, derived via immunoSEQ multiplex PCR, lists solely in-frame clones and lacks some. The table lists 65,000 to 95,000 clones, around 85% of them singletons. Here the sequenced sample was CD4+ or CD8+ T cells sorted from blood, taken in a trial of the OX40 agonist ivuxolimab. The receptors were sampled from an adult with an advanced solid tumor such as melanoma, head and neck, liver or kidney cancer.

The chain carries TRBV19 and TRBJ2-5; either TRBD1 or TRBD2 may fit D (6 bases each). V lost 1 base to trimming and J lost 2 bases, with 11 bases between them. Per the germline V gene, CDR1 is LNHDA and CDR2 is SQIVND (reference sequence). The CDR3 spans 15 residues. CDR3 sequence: CASSIGGAGQETQYF. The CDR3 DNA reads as TGTGCCAGTAGTATAGGGGGGGCAGGTCAAGAGACCCAGTACTTC.

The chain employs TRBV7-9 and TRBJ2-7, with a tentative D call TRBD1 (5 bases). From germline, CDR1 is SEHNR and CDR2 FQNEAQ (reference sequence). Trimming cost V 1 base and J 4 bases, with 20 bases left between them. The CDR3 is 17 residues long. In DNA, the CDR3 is TGTGCCAGCAGCTTAGAGTCCAGGGCAGACCCTTGGTACGAGCAGTACTTC. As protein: CASSLESRADPWYEQYF. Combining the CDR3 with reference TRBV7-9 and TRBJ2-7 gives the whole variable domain DTGVSQNPRHKITKRGQNVTFRCDPISEHNRLYWYRQTLGQGPEFLTYFQNEAQLEKSRLLSDRFSAERPKGSFSTLEIQRTEQGDSAMYLCASSLESRADPWYEQYFGPGTRLTVT.

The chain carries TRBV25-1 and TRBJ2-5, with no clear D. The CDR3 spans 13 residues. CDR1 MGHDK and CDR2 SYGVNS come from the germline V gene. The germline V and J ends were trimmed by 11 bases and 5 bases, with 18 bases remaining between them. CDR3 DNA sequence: TGTGCCCTCCCACAGCTGGCCCGGGAGACCCAGTACTTC. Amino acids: CALPQLARETQYF. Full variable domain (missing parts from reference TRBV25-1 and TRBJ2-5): EADIYQTPRYLVIGTGKKITLECSQTMGHDKMYWYQQDPGMELHLIHYSYGVNSTEKGDLSSESTVSRIRTEHFPLTLESARPSHTSQYLCALPQLARETQYFGPGTRLLVL.

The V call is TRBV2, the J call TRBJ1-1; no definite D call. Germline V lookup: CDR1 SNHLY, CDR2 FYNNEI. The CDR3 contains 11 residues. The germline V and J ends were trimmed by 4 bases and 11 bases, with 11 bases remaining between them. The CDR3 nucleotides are TGTGCCAGCAGTGTGTCCCCCGGGGCTTTCTTT. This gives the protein CASSVSPGAFF. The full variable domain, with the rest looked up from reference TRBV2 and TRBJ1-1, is EPEVTQTPSHQVTQMGQEVILRCVPISNHLYFYWYRQILGQKVEFLVSFYNNEISEKSEIFDDQFSVERPDGSNFTLKIRSTKLEDSAMYFCASSVSPGAFFGQGTRLTVV.

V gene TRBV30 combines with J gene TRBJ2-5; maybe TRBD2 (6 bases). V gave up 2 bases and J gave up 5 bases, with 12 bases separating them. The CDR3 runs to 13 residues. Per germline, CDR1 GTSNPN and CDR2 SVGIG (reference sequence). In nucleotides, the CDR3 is TGTGCCTGGAGTCCCGGGAGCGTCGAGACCCAGTACTTC. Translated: CAWSPGSVETQYF.

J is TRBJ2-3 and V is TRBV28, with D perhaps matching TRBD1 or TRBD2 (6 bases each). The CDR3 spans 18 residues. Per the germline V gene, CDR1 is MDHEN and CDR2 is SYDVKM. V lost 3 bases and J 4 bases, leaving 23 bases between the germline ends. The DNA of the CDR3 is TGTGCCAGCAGTTTTGCAGTCGGAGGGGGAAGTGGCGCAGATACGCAGTATTTT. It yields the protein CASSFAVGGGSGADTQYF. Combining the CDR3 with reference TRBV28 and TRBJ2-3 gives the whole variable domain DVKVTQSSRYLVKRTGEKVFLECVQDMDHENMFWYRQDPGLGLRLIYFSYDVKMKEKGDIPEGYSVSREKKERFSLILESASTNQTSMYLCASSFAVGGGSGADTQYFGPGTRLTVL.

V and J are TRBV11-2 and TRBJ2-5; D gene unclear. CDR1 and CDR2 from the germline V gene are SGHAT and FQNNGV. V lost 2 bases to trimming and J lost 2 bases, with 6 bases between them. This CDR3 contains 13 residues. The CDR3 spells CASSLNSQETQYF. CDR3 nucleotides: TGTGCCAGCAGCTTAAACAGTCAAGAGACCCAGTACTTC.

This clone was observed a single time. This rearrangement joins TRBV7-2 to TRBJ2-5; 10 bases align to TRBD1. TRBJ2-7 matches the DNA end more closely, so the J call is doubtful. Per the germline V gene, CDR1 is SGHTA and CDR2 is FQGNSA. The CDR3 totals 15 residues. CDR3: CASSSRRDRGYEQYF. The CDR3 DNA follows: TGTGCCAGCAGCTCCCGCCGGGACAGGGGCTACGAGCAGTACTTC.

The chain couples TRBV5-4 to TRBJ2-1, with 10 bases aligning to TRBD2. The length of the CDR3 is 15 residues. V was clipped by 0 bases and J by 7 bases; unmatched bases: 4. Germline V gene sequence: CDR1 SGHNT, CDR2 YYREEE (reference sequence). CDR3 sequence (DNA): TGTGCCAGCAGCTTGGGGCTAGCGGGAGTTAATGAGCAGTTCTTC. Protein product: CASSLGLAGVNEQFF.

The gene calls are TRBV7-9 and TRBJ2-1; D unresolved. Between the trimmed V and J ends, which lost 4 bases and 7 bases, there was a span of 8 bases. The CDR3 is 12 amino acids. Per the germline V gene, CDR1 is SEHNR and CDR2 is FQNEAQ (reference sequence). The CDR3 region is CASSSNWNEQFF. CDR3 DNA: TGTGCCAGCAGCTCCAACTGGAATGAGCAGTTCTTC.

The CDR3 loop is CASSQERGGRQFF. In DNA, the CDR3 is TGTGCCAGCAGCCAAGAGCGTGGGGGGCGGCAGTTCTTC. The chain employs TRBV4-2 and TRBJ2-1; D is tentatively TRBD1 or TRBD2 (6 bases each). The germline V gene encodes CDR1 LGHNA and CDR2 YNFKEQ. Trimming removed 0 bases at V and 12 bases at J, with 12 bases between. The CDR3 loop spans 13 amino acids.

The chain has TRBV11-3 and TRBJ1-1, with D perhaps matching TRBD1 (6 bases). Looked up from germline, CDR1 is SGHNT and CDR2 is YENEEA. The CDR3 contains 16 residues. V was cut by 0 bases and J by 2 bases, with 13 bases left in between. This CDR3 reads CASSLDRTAGNTEAFF. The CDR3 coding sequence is TGTGCCAGCAGCTTAGATAGGACAGCTGGCAACACTGAAGCTTTCTTT.

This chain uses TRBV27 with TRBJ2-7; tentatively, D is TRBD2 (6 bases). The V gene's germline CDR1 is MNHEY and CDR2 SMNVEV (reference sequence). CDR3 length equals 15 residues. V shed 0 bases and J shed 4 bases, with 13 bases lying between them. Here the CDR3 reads CASSLSPGAPYEQYF. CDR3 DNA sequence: TGTGCCAGCAGTTTATCCCCGGGAGCCCCATACGAGCAGTACTTC.

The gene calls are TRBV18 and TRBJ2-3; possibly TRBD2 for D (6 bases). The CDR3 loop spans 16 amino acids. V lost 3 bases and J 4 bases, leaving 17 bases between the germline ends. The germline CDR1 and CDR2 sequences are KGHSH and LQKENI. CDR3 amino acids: CASSPKIQEGPDTQYF. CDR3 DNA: TGTGCCAGCTCACCTAAAATCCAGGAGGGACCAGATACGCAGTATTTT.

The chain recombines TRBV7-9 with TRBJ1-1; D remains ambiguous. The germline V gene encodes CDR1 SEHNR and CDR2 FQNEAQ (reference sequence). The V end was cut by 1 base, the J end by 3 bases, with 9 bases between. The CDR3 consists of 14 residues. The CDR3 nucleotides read TGTGCCAGCAGCTTAGTGGGAGGGCACACTGAAGCTTTCTTT. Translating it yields CASSLVGGHTEAFF.

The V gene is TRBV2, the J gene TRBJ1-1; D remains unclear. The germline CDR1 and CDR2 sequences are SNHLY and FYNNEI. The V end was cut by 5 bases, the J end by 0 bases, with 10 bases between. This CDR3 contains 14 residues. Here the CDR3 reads CASSPRPMNTEAFF. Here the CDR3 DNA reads TGTGCCAGCAGTCCAAGACCTATGAACACTGAAGCTTTCTTT.

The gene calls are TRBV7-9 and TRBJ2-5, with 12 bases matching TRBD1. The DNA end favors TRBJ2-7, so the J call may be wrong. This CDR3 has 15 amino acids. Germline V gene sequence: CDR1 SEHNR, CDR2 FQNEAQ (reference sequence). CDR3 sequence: CASSPGTGGTYEQYF. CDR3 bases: TGTGCCAGCAGCCCCGGGACAGGGGGCACCTACGAGCAGTACTTC.

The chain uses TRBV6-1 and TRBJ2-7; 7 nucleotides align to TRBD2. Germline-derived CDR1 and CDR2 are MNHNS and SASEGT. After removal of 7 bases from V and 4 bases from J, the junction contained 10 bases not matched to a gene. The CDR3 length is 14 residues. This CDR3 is CASILAGRLYEQYF. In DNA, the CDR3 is TGTGCCAGCATTTTAGCGGGCAGGCTTTACGAGCAGTACTTC.

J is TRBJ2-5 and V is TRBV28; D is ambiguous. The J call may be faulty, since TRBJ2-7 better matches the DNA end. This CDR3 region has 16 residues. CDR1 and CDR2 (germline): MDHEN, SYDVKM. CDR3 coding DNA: TGTGCCAGCAGTGCGCAACTCGCTGGCGTTTACTCCGAGCAGTACTTC. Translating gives CASSAQLAGVYSEQYF.

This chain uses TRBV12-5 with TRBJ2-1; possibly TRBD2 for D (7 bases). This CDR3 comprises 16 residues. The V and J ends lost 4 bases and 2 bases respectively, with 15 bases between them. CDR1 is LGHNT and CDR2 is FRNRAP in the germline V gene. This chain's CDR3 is CASGSGASGPYNEQFF. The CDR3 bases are TGTGCTAGTGGTTCGGGGGCTAGCGGACCCTACAATGAGCAGTTCTTC.

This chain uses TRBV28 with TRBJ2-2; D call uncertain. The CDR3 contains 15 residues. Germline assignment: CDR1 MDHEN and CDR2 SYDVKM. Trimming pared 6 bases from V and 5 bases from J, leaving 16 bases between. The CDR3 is CASRPLGQNTGELFF. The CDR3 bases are TGTGCCAGCAGACCCCTCGGGCAAAATACCGGGGAGCTGTTTTTT.

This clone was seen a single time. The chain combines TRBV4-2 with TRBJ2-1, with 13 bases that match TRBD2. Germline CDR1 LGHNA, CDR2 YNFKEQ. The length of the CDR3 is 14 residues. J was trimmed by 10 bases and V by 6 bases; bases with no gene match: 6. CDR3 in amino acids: CASRSGLAGREQFF. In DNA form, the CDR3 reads TGTGCCAGCAGATCGGGACTAGCGGGAAGGGAGCAGTTCTTC.

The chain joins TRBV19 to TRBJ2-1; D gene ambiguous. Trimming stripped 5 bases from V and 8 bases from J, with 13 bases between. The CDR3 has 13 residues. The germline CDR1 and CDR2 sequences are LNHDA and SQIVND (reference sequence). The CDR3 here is CASSFGPWDEQFF. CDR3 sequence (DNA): TGTGCCAGTAGTTTTGGCCCCTGGGATGAGCAGTTCTTC.

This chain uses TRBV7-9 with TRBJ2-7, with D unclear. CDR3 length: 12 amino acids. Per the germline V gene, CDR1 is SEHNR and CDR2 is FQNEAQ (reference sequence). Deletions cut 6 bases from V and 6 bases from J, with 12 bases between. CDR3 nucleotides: TGTGCCAGCAGTTCGGGCCCCTCCGAGCAGTACTTC. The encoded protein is CASSSGPSEQYF.

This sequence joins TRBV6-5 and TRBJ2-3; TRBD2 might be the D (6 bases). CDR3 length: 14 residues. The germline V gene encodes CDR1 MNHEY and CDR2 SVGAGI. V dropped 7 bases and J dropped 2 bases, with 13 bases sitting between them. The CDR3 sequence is CASTEGLTTDTQYF. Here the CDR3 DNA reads TGTGCCAGCACTGAGGGACTTACCACAGATACGCAGTATTTT.

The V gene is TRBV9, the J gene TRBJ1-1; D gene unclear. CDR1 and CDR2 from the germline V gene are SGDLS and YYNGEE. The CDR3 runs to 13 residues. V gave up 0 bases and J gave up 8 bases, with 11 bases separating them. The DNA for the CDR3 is TGTGCCAGCAGCGTAGGTTCCCAGAACGAAGCTTTCTTT. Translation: CASSVGSQNEAFF. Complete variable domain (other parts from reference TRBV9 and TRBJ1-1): DSGVTQTPKHLITATGQRVTLRCSPRSGDLSVYWYQQSLDQGLQFLIQYYNGEERAKGNILERFSAQQFPDLHSELNLSSLELGDSALYFCASSVGSQNEAFFGQGTRLTVV.

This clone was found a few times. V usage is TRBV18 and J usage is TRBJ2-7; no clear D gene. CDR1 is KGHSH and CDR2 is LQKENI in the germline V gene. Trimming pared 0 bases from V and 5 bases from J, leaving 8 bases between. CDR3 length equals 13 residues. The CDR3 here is CASSPPGSDEQYF. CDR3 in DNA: TGTGCCAGCTCACCACCGGGCTCGGACGAGCAGTACTTC.

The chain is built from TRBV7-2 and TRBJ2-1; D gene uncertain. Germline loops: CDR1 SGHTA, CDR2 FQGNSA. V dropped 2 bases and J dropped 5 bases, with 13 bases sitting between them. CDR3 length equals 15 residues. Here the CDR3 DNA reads TGTGCCAGCAGCTTACTCTGGACCCCGAACAATGAGCAGTTCTTC. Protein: CASSLLWTPNNEQFF.

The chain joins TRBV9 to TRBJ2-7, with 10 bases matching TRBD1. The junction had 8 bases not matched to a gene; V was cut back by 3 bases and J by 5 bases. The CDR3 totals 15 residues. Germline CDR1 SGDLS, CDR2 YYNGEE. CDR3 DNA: TGTGCCAGCAGCGCCTTGACAGGGGGCCGGCACGAGCAGTACTTC. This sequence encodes CASSALTGGRHEQYF.

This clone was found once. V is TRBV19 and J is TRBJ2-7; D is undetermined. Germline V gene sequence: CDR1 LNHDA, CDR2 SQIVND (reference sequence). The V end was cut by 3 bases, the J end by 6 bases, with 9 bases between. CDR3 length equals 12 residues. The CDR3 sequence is CASSIPPGEQYF. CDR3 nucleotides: TGTGCCAGTAGTATCCCCCCTGGCGAGCAGTACTTC. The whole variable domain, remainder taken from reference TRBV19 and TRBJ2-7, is DGGITQSPKYLFRKEGQNVTLSCEQNLNHDAMYWYRQDPGQGLRLIYYSQIVNDFQKGDIAEGYSVSREKKESFPLTVTSAQKNPTAFYLCASSIPPGEQYFGPGTRLTVT.